What follows is one TCR beta chain and its context. What it binds is unknown. Assay used: immunoSEQ multiplex PCR; TCRdb lists only in-frame clones, some missing. The sample has about 150,000 clones, 80% to 95% seen once. The data originate from a study of T cell responses to AZD1222 COVID-19 vaccine. Study-level findings and limits: Unmutated variant regions reportedly attract nearly half of all spike-specific TCRs. White British ancestry dominated among donors, who included more females, and clonal diversity was possibly underestimated. Researchers report vaccine-associated CD4 TCRs spanning spike, with dominance at 160-218 and 743-854.

V dropped 9 bases and J dropped 7 bases, with 16 bases sitting between them. The CDR3 sequence is 13 residues long. From germline, CDR1 is LNHDA and CDR2 SQIVND (reference sequence). The material was peripheral blood, obtained 28 days after the second AZD1222 dose. This sequence joins TRBV19 and TRBJ1-5, with D maybe TRBD1 (6 bases). The sequence was collected from an adult who received the AZD1222 COVID-19 vaccine. The CDR3 sequence is CASLQGPRQPQHF. CDR3 nucleotides: TGTGCCAGCCTACAGGGTCCGCGACAGCCCCAGCATTTT.